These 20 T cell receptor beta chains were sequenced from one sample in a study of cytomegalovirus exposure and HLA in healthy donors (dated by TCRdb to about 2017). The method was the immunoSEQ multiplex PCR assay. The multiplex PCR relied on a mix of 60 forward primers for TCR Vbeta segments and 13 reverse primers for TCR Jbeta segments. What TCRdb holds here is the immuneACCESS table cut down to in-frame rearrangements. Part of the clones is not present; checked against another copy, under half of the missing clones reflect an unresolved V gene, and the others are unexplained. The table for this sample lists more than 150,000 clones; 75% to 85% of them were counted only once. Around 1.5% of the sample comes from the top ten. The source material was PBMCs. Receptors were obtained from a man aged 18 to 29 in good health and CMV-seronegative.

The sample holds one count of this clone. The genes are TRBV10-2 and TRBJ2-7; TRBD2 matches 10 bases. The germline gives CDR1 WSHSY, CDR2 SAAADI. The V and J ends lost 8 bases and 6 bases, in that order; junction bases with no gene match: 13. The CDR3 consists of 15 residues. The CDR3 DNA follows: TGCGCCAGCTTGGTTCGAGCGGGGGGGCATCGCGAGCAGTACTTC. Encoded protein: CASLVRAGGHREQYF.

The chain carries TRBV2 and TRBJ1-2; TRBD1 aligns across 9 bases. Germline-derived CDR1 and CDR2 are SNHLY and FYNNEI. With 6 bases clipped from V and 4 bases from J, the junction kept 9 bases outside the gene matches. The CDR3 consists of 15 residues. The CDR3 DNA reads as TGTGCCAGCAGCCAGGACAGGGGAGGTAGCTATGGCTACACCTTC. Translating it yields CASSQDRGGSYGYTF.

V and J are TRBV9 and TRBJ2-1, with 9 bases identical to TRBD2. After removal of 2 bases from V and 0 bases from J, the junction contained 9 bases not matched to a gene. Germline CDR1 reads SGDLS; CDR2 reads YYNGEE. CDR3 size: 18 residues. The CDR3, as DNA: TGTGCCAGCAGCGTGACTAGCGGAGGACTTAGCTCCTACAATGAGCAGTTCTTC. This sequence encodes CASSVTSGGLSSYNEQFF.

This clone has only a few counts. CDR3 nucleotides: TGTGCCAGCCGCTTGCGGGGGGGACCTCCAGAGACCCAGTACTTC. Its translation is CASRLRGGPPETQYF. The gene calls are TRBV9 and TRBJ2-5, with 9 bases lining up with TRBD2. Trimming took 7 bases from V and 4 from J; bases not matched to a gene: 11. The CDR3 length is 15 residues. The germline CDR1 and CDR2 sequences are SGDLS and YYNGEE.

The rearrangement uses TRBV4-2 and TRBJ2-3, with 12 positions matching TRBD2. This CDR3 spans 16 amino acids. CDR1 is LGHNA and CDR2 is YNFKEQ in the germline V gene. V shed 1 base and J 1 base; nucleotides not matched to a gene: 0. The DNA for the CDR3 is TGTGCCAGCAGCCAAGGACTAGCGGGGGGCACAGATACGCAGTATTTT. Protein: CASSQGLAGGTDTQYF.

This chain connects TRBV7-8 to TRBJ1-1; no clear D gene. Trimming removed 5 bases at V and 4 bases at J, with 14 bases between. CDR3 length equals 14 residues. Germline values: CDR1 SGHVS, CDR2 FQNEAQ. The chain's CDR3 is CASSTDHAGTEAFF. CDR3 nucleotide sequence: TGTGCCAGCAGCACAGACCACGCTGGCACTGAAGCTTTCTTT.

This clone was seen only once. CDR3 amino acids: CSVEAGMVSAQYF. CDR3 in DNA: TGCAGCGTTGAGGCAGGGATGGTCTCGGCCCAGTACTTC. This chain links TRBV29-1 with TRBJ2-5; TRBD1 is a possible D gene (5 bases). This CDR3 comprises 13 residues. Trimming cost V 3 bases and J 9 bases, with 17 bases left between them. Germline lookup yields CDR1 SQVTM and CDR2 ANQGSEA.

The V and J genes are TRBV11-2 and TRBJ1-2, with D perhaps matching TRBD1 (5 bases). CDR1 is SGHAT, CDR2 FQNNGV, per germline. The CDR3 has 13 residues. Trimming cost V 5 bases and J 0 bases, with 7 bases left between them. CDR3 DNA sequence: TGTGCCAGCAGCCGGACAACTAACTATGGCTACACCTTC. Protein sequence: CASSRTTNYGYTF.

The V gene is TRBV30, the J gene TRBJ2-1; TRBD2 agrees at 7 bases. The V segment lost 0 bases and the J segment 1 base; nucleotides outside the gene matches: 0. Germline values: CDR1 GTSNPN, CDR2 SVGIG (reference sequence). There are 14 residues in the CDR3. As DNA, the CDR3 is TGTGCCTGGAGTGTACTAGCGTCCTACAATGAGCAGTTCTTC. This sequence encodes CAWSVLASYNEQFF.

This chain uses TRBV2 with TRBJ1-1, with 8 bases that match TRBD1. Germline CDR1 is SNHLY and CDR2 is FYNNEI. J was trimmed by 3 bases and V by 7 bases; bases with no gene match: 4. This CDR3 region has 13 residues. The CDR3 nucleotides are TGTGCCAGCATCCTGGACAGGGACACTGAAGCTTTCTTT. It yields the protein CASILDRDTEAFF.

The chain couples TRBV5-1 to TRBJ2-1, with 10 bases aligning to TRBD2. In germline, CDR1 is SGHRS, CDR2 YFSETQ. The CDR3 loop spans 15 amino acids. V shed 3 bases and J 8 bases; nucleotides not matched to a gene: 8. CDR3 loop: CASSSSGSLIDEQFF. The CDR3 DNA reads TGCGCCAGCAGCTCTAGCGGGAGCTTGATCGATGAGCAGTTCTTC. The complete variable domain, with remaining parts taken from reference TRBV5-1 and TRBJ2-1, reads KAGVTQTPRYLIKTRGQQVTLSCSPISGHRSVSWYQQTPGQGLQFLFEYFSETQRNKGNFPGRFSGRQFSNSRSEMNVSTLELGDSALYLCASSSSGSLIDEQFFGPGTRLTVL.

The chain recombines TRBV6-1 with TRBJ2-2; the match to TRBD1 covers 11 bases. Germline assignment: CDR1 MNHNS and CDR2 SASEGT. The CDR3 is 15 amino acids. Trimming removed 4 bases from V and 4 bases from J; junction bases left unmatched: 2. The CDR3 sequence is CASSVGQGVTGELFF. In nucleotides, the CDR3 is TGTGCCAGCAGTGTGGGACAGGGGGTCACCGGGGAGCTGTTTTTT.

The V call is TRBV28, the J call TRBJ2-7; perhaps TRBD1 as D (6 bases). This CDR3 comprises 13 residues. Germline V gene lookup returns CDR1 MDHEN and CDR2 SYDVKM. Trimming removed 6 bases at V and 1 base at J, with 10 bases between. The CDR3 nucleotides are TGTGCCAGCAGGCCACAGGGTTCCTACGAGCAGTACTTC. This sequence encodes CASRPQGSYEQYF.

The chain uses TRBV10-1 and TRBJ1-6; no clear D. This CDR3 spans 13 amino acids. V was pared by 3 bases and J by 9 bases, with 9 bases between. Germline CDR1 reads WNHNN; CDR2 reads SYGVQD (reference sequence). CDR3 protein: CASSETRGSPLHF. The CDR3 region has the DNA TGCGCCAGCAGTGAAACACGGGGTTCACCCCTCCACTTT.

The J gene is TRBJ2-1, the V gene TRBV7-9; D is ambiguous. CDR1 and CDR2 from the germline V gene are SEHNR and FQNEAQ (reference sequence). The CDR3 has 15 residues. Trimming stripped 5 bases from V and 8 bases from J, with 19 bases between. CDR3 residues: CASSPRSSPVDEQFF. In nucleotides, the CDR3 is TGTGCCAGCAGCCCGCGATCATCACCTGTAGATGAGCAGTTCTTC.

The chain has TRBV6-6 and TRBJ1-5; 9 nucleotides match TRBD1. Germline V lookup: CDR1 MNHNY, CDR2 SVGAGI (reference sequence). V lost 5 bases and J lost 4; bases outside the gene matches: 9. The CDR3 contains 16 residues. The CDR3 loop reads CASSTSTGTGNQPQHF. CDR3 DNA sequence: TGTGCCAGCAGTACCTCTACCGGGACAGGGAATCAGCCCCAGCATTTT.

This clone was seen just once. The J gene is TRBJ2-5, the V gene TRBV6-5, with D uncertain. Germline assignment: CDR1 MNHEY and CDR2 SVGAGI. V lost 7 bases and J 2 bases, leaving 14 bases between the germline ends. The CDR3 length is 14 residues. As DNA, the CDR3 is TGTGCCAGCACCCACATCGGCGGTCAAGAGACCCAGTACTTC. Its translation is CASTHIGGQETQYF.

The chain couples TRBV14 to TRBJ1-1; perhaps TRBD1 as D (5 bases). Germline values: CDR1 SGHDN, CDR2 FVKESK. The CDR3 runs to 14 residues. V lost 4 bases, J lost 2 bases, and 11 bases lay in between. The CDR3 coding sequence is TGTGCCAGCAGCCCGACAGAACCAAACACTGAAGCTTTCTTT. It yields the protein CASSPTEPNTEAFF. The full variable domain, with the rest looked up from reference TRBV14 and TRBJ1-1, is EAGVTQFPSHSVIEKGQTVTLRCDPISGHDNLYWYRRVMGKEIKFLLHFVKESKQDESGMPNNRFLAERTGGTYSTLKVQPAELEDSGVYFCASSPTEPNTEAFFGQGTRLTVV.

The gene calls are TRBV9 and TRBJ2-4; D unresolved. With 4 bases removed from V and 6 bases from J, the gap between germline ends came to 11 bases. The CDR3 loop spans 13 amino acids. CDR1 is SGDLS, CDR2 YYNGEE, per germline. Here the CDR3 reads CASSSRERNIQYF. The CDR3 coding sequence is TGTGCCAGCAGCTCCCGCGAGAGAAACATTCAGTACTTC.

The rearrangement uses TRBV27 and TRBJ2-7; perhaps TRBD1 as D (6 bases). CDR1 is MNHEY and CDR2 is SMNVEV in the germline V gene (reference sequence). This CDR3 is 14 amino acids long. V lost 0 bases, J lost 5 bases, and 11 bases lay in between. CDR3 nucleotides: TGTGCCAGCAGTTTATCAGGGGGTTCAAACGAGCAGTACTTC. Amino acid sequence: CASSLSGGSNEQYF.